These T cell receptor beta chains were read from a single sample in a study of CD8+ T cells in alopecia areata. The assay was immunoSEQ multiplex PCR, and TCRdb's table has in-frame clones only and misses some. The data show approximately 150,000 clones, 60% to 75% seen once. Sample: CD4+ T cells sorted from blood, taken at week 24, from a patient treated with tofacitinib. The receptors here all came from a human donor with alopecia areata. The CDR3 runs from the conserved cysteine through the conserved F or W. D genes are given only for firm matches. Size tells how often a clone was seen (once, few, many) or the class of an expanded clone, and some rows leave it out.

.	TRBV30	TRBJ1-2	TRBD1	TGTGCCTGGAGCGGACAGGGGGTTTATGGCTACACCTTC	CAWSGQGVYGYTF
few	TRBV4-2	TRBJ2-1	TRBD2	TGTGCCAGCAGCCAAGCTTCTAGCGGGGGGGCCTATGAGCAGTTCTTC	CASSQASSGGAYEQFF
.	TRBV20-1	TRBJ2-3	.	TGCAGTGCTTCTCGAGCAGATACGCAGTATTTT	CSASRADTQYF
.	TRBV25-1	TRBJ2-7	.	TGTGCCAGCAGTGAACCGGCACAGGTCCGAGGGCAGTACTTC	CASSEPAQVRGQYF
.	TRBV6-5	TRBJ1-2	.	TGTGCCAGCAGTTACGTGGGGGGCGCGGACTATGGCTACACCTTC	CASSYVGGADYGYTF
few	TRBV30	TRBJ2-1	TRBD2	TGTGCCTGGAGTGGGTCGACTAGCGGCTACAATGAGCAGTTCTTC	CAWSGSTSGYNEQFF
few	TRBV19	TRBJ2-2	TRBD1	TGTGCCAGTACGGGACAGGGTGTCTCCGGGGAGCTGTTTTTT	CASTGQGVSGELFF
.	TRBV15	TRBJ1-5	TRBD1	TGTGCCACCAGCTGGGGGACAGGGTTCAATCAGCCCCAGCATTTT	CATSWGTGFNQPQHF
.	TRBV7-9	TRBJ2-7	.	TGTGCCAGCAGCTTTGAACAGCCGTCCTACGAGCAGTACTTC	CASSFEQPSYEQYF
.	TRBV29-1	TRBJ1-2	TRBD1	TGCAGCGTTGATGGGACAGCTAACTATGGCTACACCTTC	CSVDGTANYGYTF
.	TRBV28	TRBJ1-6	.	TGTGCCACCTGGACAGTACTCTATAATTCACCCCTCCACTTT	CATWTVLYNSPLHF
.	TRBV6-1	TRBJ1-4	TRBD1	TGTGCCAGCAGGGACAGGGGGCGGGAAAAACTGTTTTTT	CASRDRGREKLFF
.	TRBV19	TRBJ1-1	.	TGTGCCAGTACGAAGACAACCCAAGGGACTGAAGCTTTCTTT	CASTKTTQGTEAFF
.	TRBV19	TRBJ1-5	.	TGTGCCAGTAGGGGGTGGGGAGGACAGCCCCAGCATTTT	CASRGWGGQPQHF
few	TRBV5-1	TRBJ2-1	TRBD2	TGCGCCAGCAGCTTGTTAACTAGCGGGGACAATGAGCAGTTCTTC	CASSLLTSGDNEQFF
few	TRBV29-1	TRBJ1-2	.	TGCAGCGTTGAAGAGGGGAGCGATGGCTACACCTTC	CSVEEGSDGYTF
few	TRBV7-9	TRBJ1-1	.	TGTGCCAGCAGCTTATCGGGTCTTGGCACTGAAGCTTTCTTT	CASSLSGLGTEAFF
.	TRBV30	TRBJ2-1	TRBD1	TGTGCCTGGAGTCCCCTCGCACAGGGGGCCCTGTTCTTC	CAWSPLAQGALFF
few	TRBV6-5	TRBJ2-7	TRBD2	TGTGCCAGTGAGGGTAGCGGGGGCCCTAGTGGGGAGCAGTACTTC	CASEGSGGPSGEQYF
.	TRBV29-1	TRBJ1-4	.	TGCAGCGTGCGGATGGTGGTAATGGGGGAAAAACTGTTTTTT	CSVRMVVMGEKLFF
.	TRBV4-1	TRBJ1-2	.	TGCGCCAGCAGCCAAGAACCCCCTGGGCAGCTCGGCGGCTATGGCTACACCTTC	CASSQEPPGQLGGYGYTF
.	TRBV10-3	TRBJ2-1	TRBD1	TGTGCCATCAGTGAAAGGGGGGGACAGGGTGTCAATGAGCAGTTCTTC	CAISERGGQGVNEQFF
.	TRBV5-1	TRBJ1-6	.	TGCGCCAGCAGCTTGGAGCTAAGGCAGGGTTCACCCCTCCACTTT	CASSLELRQGSPLHF
few	TRBV7-2	TRBJ2-5	.	TGTGCCAGCAGCCCCCCGTCGGAGACCCAGTACTTC	CASSPPSETQYF
.	TRBV6-5	TRBJ2-3	.	TGTGCCAGCAGTTACGGGCGAGATTGGGATACGCAGTATTTT	CASSYGRDWDTQYF
.	TRBV7-2	TRBJ2-5	TRBD2	TGTGCCAGCAGCTTAGATAGCGGGGGGCAAGGGACCCAGTACTTC	CASSLDSGGQGTQYF
.	TRBV30	TRBJ1-2	TRBD1	TGTGCCTGGAGGCTTACAGGGGGCGTCTATGGCTACACCTTC	CAWRLTGGVYGYTF
.	TRBV19	TRBJ1-1	.	TGTGCCAGTAGTATGAGGGCGTGGACTGAAGCTTTCTTT	CASSMRAWTEAFF
.	TRBV30	TRBJ2-1	.	TGTGCCTGGAGAGCCGGCTCCAACAATGAGCAGTTCTTC	CAWRAGSNNEQFF
.	TRBV9	TRBJ1-6	TRBD1	TGTGCCAGCGGCCGCGGACAGGGAAATTCACCCCTCCACTTT	CASGRGQGNSPLHF
.	TRBV4-2	TRBJ2-4	TRBD2	TGTGCCAGCAGCCAAATAACGGGGGGGTTAGCCAAAAACATTCAGTACTTC	CASSQITGGLAKNIQYF
.	TRBV7-2	TRBJ1-2	.	TGTGCCAGCAGCTTTTTCAGAGGTGACTATGGCTACACCTTC	CASSFFRGDYGYTF
.	TRBV30	TRBJ2-5	.	TGTGCCTGGAGCCCCTATGAGACCCAGTACTTC	CAWSPYETQYF
.	TRBV5-1	TRBJ1-1	.	TGCGCCAGCAGCTTGGGACACTGGAACACTGAAGCTTTCTTT	CASSLGHWNTEAFF
.	TRBV29-1	TRBJ1-3	TRBD1	TGCAGCGGAACTACAGGGGGCTCTGGAAACACCATATATTTT	CSGTTGGSGNTIYF